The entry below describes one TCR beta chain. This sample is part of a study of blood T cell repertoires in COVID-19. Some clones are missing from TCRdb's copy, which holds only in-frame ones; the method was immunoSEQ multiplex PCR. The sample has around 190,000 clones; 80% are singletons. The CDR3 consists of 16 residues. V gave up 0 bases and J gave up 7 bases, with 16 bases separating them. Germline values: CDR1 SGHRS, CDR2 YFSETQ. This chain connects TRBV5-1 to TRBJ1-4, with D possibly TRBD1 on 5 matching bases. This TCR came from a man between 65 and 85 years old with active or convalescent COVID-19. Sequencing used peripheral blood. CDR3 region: CASSLVQGNQGEKLFF. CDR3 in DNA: TGCGCCAGCAGCTTGGTTCAGGGAAATCAGGGTGAAAAACTGTTTTTT.